A selection of T cell receptor beta chains follows, all from one sample in a study of T cells in Graves' hyperthyroidism and ophthalmopathy. TCRdb re-derived calls from the multiplex PCR reads in MiXCR, one entry per CDR3 protein. The data contain about 250,000 distinct CDR3 sequences, approximately 25% of them seen just once; the ten biggest clones take up 30% to 40%. The sample taken for sequencing was blood. Receptors originate from a middle-aged woman with Graves' ophthalmopathy. Each CDR3 is given with its conserved first and last residue.

V gene	CDR3 protein
TRBV6-1	CASRNDRVGFSSYEQYF
TRBV28	CASSYIPTGNSNQPQHF
TRBV28	CASSLGGSRDIQYF
TRBV6-5	CASNRQTNTEAFF
TRBV29-1	CSVEDRAETYEQYF
TRBV11-3	CASSLFGSGQETQYF
TRBV30	CAWSPGDYSNQPQHF
TRBV9	CASSLLGQGDSYGYTF
TRBV19	CASSPGLAGVPYEQYF
TRBV4-1	CASSQPQGAGTYGYTF
TRBV20-1	CSAYDPSGRVDEQYF
TRBV6-1	CASQTGDQPQHF
TRBV6-5	CASSYGRLAGVTEQYF
TRBV11-2	CASSLVSGTEQYF
TRBV28	CASSLWTGEGYTF
TRBV6-2/TRBV6-3	CASSGSSPTINYGYTF
TRBV30	CAWQGHSNQPQHF
TRBV30	CAWRSTEAGAFDEQFF
TRBV18	CASSPPRGSTGELFF
TRBV12-3/TRBV12-4	CASRSEDRGNYGYTF
TRBV10-3	CAISEGTSGSHEQYF
TRBV6-1	CASRETDLYGYTF
TRBV6-2/TRBV6-3	CASIMAGRNYEQYF
TRBV12-5	CASGYGQTPFF
TRBV18	CASSPPTGGTGELFF
TRBV24-1	CATSDTQGKTQYF
TRBV2	CASNRQGASTGELFF
TRBV3-1	CASSQAGTPGELFF
TRBV19	CASSSARTGNQPQHF
TRBV28	CASSPSGSGRANGELFF
TRBV7-9	CASSSGAKNIQYF
TRBV3-1	CASSQDRGSGYTF
TRBV6-1	CASASAGLSPYEQYF
TRBV3-1	CASSHLDPSIGYTF
TRBV19	CASTDENIQYF
TRBV4-2	CASSQETVTEAFF
TRBV27	CASSYGQGTEAFF
TRBV28	CASSAHSDYQETQYF
TRBV9	CASSVAETIGNSPLHF
TRBV20-1	CSARARDRAYEQYF
TRBV27	CASSPATGFTYEQYF
TRBV20-1	CSARGLAGRGLYEQYF
TRBV6-1	CASRPSRDTYSNQPRHF
TRBV7-2	CASTFSGIQETQYF
TRBV20-1	CSATQGGYEQYF
TRBV28	CASSLPTGSNQPQHF
TRBV6-2/TRBV6-3	CASSYLAGGYSYEQYF